These 5 T cell receptor beta chains came from one sample sequenced in a study of cytomegalovirus exposure and HLA in healthy donors. The protocol was immunoSEQ multiplex PCR, while the TCRdb copy is restricted to in-frame clones and leaves out a portion. Of 130,000 or so clones listed, 85% to 90% are singletons. Sequencing was done on a sample of PBMCs. The origin of the receptors is a man under 40 in good health and CMV-seronegative.

The chain joins TRBV5-1 to TRBJ2-1, with unresolved D. The CDR3 contains 17 residues. Trimming left V 0 bases short and J 5 bases short, with 18 bases between. Looked up from germline, CDR1 is SGHRS and CDR2 is YFSETQ. The CDR3, as DNA: TGCGCCAGCAGCTTGGCCGTCCCTACCTTCAAAAACAATGAGCAGTTCTTC. This codes for CASSLAVPTFKNNEQFF.

The chain joins TRBV6-1 to TRBJ2-7; 11 nucleotides agree with TRBD1. This CDR3 contains 16 residues. CDR1 is MNHNS and CDR2 is SASEGT in the germline V gene. V lost 0 bases to trimming and J lost 2 bases; unmatched junction nucleotides: 3. The CDR3 is CASSEAWGQGAYEQYF. The CDR3 DNA reads TGTGCCAGCAGTGAAGCATGGGGACAGGGGGCCTACGAGCAGTACTTC.

The chain recombines TRBV6-6 with TRBJ2-7; the match to TRBD1 covers 9 bases. V shed 5 bases and J 2 bases; nucleotides not matched to a gene: 7. The germline CDR1 and CDR2 sequences are MNHNY and SVGAGI (reference sequence). The CDR3 runs 15 residues. CDR3 sequence (DNA): TGTGCCAGCAGTCCGGGACAGGGTTCAGCCTACGAGCAGTACTTC. As protein: CASSPGQGSAYEQYF.

The chain combines TRBV15 with TRBJ2-7; D is unresolved. V was cut by 1 base and J by 2 bases, with 15 bases left in between. Germline assignment: CDR1 LNHNV and CDR2 YYDKDF (reference sequence). The CDR3 is 16 amino acids. The CDR3 nucleotides read TGTGCCACCAGCAGAGCGGCGGAGCAGCGAACCTACGAGCAGTACTTC. It codes for CATSRAAEQRTYEQYF.

The V call is TRBV29-1, the J call TRBJ1-1; 8 bases map to TRBD1. J was trimmed by 3 bases and V by 4 bases; bases with no gene match: 4. Germline V gene sequence: CDR1 SQVTM, CDR2 ANQGSEA. This CDR3 has 13 residues. The CDR3 sequence is CSVADRGDTEAFF. For the CDR3, the DNA is TGCAGCGTTGCCGACAGGGGAGACACTGAAGCTTTCTTT.